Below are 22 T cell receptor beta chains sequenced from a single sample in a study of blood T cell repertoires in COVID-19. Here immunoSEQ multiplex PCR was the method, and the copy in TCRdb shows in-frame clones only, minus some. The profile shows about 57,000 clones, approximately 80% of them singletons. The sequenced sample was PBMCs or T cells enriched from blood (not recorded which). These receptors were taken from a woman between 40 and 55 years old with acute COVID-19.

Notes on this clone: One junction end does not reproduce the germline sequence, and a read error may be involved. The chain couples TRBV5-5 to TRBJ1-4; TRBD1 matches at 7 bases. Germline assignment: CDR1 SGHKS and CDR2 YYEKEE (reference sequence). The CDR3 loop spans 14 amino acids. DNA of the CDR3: TGTGCCAACAGCTTACTGGCAGGGGGTGAAAAACTGTTTTTT. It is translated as CANSLLAGGEKLFF.

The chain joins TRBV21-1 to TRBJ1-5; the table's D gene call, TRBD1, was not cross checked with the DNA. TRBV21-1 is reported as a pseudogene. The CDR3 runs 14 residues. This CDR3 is CASSNQGEDQPQHF. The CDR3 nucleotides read TGTGCCAGCAGCAACCAGGGGGAGGATCAGCCCCAGCATTTT.

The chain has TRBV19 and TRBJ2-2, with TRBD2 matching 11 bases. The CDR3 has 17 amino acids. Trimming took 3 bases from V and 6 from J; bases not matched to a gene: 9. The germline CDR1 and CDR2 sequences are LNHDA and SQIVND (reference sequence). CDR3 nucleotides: TGTGCCAGTAGTATTCTAGCGGGGGGCTCCGAGGCCGGGGAGCTGTTTTTT. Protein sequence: CASSILAGGSEAGELFF. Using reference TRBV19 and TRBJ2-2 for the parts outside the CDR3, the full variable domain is DGGITQSPKYLFRKEGQNVTLSCEQNLNHDAMYWYRQDPGQGLRLIYYSQIVNDFQKGDIAEGYSVSREKKESFPLTVTSAQKNPTAFYLCASSILAGGSEAGELFFGEGSRLTVL.

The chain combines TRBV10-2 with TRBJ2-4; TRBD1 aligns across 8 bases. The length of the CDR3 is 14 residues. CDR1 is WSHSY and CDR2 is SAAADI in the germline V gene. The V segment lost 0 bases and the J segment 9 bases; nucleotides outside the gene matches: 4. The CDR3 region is CASSESGTGGIQYF. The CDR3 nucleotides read TGCGCCAGCAGTGAGTCTGGCACAGGGGGCATTCAGTACTTC.

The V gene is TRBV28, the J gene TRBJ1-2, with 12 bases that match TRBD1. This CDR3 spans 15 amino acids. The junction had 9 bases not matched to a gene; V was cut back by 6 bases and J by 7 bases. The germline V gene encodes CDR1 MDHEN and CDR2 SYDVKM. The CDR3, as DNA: TGTGCCAGCAGAGAATCTCGGGGACAGGGGGCTGGCTACACCTTC. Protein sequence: CASRESRGQGAGYTF.

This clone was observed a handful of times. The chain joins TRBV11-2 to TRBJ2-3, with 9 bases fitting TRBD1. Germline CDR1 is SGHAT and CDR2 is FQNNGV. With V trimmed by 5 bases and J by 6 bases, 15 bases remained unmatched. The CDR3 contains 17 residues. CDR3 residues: CASSPLKPGTGTDTQYF. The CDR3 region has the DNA TGTGCCAGCAGCCCCTTAAAACCCGGGACAGGGACCGATACGCAGTATTTT.

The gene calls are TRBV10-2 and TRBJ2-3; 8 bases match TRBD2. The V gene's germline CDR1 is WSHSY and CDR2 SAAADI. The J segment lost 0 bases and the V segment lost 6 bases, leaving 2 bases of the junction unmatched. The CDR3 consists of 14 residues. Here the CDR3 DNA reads TGCGCCAGCAGAGGGACTAGGAGCACAGATACGCAGTATTTT. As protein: CASRGTRSTDTQYF.

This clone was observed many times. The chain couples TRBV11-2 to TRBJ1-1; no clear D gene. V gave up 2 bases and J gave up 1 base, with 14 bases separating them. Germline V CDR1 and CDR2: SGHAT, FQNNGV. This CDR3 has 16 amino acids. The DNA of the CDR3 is TGTGCCAGCAGCTTACTTTCGTTTACTGGGAACACTGAAGCTTTCTTT. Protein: CASSLLSFTGNTEAFF.

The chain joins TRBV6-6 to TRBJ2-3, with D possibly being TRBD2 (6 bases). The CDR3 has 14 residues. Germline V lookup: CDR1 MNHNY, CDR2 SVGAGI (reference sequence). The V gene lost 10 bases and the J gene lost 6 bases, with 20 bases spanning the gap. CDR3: CATKPPGRSDTQYF. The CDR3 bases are TGTGCCACCAAACCCCCCGGGAGATCGGATACGCAGTATTTT.

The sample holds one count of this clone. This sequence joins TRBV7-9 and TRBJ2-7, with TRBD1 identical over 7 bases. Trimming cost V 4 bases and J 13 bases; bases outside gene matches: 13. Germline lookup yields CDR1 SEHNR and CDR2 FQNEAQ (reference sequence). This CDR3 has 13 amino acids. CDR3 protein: CASSSTIRDRLYV. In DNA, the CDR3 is TGTGCCAGCAGCTCAACGATCCGGGACAGACTATACGTC.

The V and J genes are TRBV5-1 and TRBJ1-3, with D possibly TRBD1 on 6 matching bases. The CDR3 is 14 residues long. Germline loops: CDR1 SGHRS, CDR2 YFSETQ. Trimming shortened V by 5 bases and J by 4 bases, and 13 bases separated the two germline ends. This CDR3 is CASSPGGAGNTIYF. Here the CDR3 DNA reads TGCGCCAGCAGTCCGGGGGGCGCAGGAAACACCATATATTTT.

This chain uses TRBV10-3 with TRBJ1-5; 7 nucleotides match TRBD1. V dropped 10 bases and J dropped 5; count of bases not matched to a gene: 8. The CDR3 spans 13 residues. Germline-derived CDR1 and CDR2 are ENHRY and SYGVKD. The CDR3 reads CATTGKNDQPQHF. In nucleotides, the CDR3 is TGTGCCACGACAGGGAAGAACGATCAGCCCCAGCATTTT.

The CDR3 loop reads CASSETGVWYGYTF. CDR3 nucleotide sequence: TGTGCCAGCAGTGAAACAGGGGTTTGGTATGGCTACACCTTC. The chain is built from TRBV6-1 and TRBJ1-2, with 7 bases aligning to TRBD1. V lost 2 bases to trimming and J lost 5 bases; unmatched junction nucleotides: 5. CDR1 and CDR2 from the germline V gene are MNHNS and SASEGT. The CDR3 consists of 14 residues.

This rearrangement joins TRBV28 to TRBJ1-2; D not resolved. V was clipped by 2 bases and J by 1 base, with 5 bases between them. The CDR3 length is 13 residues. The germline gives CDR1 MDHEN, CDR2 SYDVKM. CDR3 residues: CASSLQVNYGYTF. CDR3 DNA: TGTGCCAGCAGTTTACAGGTTAACTATGGCTACACCTTC.

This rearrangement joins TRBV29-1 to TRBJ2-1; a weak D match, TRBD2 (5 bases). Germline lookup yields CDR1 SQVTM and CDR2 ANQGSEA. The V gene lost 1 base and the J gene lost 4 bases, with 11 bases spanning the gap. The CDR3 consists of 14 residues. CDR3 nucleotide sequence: TGCAGCGTTGAAGTCCAGCGGAGGTACAATGAGCAGTTCTTC. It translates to CSVEVQRRYNEQFF.

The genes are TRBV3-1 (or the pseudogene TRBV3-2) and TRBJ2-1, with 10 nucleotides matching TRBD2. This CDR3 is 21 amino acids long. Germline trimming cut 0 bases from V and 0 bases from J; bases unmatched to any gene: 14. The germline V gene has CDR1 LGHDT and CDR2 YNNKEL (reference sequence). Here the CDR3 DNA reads TGTGCCAGCAGCCAAGATAATTCGGTGTGGGCTAGCGGGAGCTCCTACAATGAGCAGTTCTTC. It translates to CASSQDNSVWASGSSYNEQFF.

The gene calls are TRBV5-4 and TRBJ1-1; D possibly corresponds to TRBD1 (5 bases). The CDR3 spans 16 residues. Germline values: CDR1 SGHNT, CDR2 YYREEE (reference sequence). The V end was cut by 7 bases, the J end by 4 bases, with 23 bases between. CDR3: CASANSGLHMGTEAFF. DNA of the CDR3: TGTGCCAGCGCAAACTCGGGACTACATATGGGCACTGAAGCTTTCTTT.

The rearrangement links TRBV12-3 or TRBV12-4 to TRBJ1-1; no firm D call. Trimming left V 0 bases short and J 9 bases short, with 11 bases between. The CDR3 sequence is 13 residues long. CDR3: CASSLAGPRQAFF. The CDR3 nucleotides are TGTGCCAGCAGTTTAGCGGGCCCTCGGCAAGCTTTCTTT.

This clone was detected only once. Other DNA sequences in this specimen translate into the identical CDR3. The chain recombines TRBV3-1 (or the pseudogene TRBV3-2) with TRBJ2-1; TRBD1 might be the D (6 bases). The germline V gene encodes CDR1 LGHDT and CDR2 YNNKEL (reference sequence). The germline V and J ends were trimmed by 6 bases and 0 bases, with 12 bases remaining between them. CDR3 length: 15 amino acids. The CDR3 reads CASSPRGGSYNEQFF. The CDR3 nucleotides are TGTGCCAGCAGTCCTCGAGGGGGCTCCTACAATGAGCAGTTCTTC.

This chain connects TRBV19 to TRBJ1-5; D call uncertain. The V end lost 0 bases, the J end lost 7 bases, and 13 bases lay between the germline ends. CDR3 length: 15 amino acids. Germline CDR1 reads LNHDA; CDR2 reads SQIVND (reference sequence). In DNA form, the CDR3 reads TGTGCCAGTAGTATAGATCGGGGAGAAAGCCAGCCCCAGCATTTT. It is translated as CASSIDRGESQPQHF.

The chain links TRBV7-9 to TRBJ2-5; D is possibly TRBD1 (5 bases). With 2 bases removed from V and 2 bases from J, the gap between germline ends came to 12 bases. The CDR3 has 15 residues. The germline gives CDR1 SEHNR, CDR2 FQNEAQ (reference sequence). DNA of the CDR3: TGTGCCAGCAGCTTATCGTCAGGGATACAAGAGACCCAGTACTTC. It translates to CASSLSSGIQETQYF.

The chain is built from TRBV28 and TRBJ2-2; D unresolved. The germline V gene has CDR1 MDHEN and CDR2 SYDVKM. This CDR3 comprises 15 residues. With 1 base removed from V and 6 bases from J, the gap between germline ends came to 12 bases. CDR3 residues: CASSLLDLRAGELFF. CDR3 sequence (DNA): TGTGCCAGCAGTTTATTAGACCTACGGGCCGGGGAGCTGTTTTTT. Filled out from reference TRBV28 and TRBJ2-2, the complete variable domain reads DVKVTQSSRYLVKRTGEKVFLECVQDMDHENMFWYRQDPGLGLRLIYFSYDVKMKEKGDIPEGYSVSREKKERFSLILESASTNQTSMYLCASSLLDLRAGELFFGEGSRLTVL.